Listed here are 10 T cell receptor beta chains from one sample, sequenced in a study of molecular identifiers for immune sequencing clone quantification. TCRdb re-analysed the PCR reads in MiXCR, keeping a single row per CDR3 protein. The table has about 86,000 distinct CDR3 sequences, about 23% seen once; the top ten hold around 0.77%. Sequenced input: naive CD8+ T cells from blood, with Jurkat cell RNA spiked in. This sample's subset: FACS-sorted CD8+CD4-CCR7+CD45RA+ naive T cells. All receptors derive from a human donor in good health. Some libraries in this study had Jurkat cell RNA spiked in.

A few counts support this clonotype. The CDR3 reads CASSYLGVNTEAFF. CDR3 bases: TGTGCCAGCAGTTACTTGGGAGTGAACACTGAAGCTTTCTTT. The V call is TRBV6-2 or TRBV6-3, the J call TRBJ1-1, with unresolved D. The CDR3 spans 14 residues. The V end was cut by 1 base, the J end by 0 bases, with 6 bases between. The germline gives CDR1 MNHEY, CDR2 SVGEGT.

This clonotype was counted ten times or more. The V and J genes are TRBV7-2 and TRBJ2-4; tentatively, D is TRBD2 (5 bases). Germline V gene sequence: CDR1 SGHTA, CDR2 FQGNSA. Deletions cut 1 base from V and 8 bases from J, with 9 bases between. The CDR3 length is 13 residues. CDR3 nucleotide sequence: TGTGCCAGCAGCTTAGTTGTCGGGGACATTCAGTACTTC. Its protein is CASSLVVGDIQYF.

This clonotype was observed at least ten times. The chain uses TRBV5-1 and TRBJ2-7, with a weak D call TRBD1 (6 bases). This CDR3 region has 14 residues. Deletions cut 4 bases from V and 0 bases from J, with 11 bases between. Germline-derived CDR1 and CDR2 are SGHRS and YFSETQ. The CDR3 DNA follows: TGCGCCAGCAGCCCAGGACAGAACTCCTACGAGCAGTACTTC. Amino acid sequence: CASSPGQNSYEQYF.

This clonotype was counted many times. J is TRBJ2-7 and V is TRBV4-3; 7 nucleotides match TRBD1. V lost 0 bases to trimming and J lost 4 bases; unmatched junction nucleotides: 9. Germline V gives CDR1 LGHNA, CDR2 YSLEER. The CDR3 runs to 16 residues. The CDR3 nucleotides read TGCGCCAGCAGCCAAGATAGGGCGAGACAGGGTTACGAGCAGTACTTC. This encodes CASSQDRARQGYEQYF.

This clonotype turned up a few times. The chain has TRBV6-2 or TRBV6-3 and TRBJ1-1, with no clear D. Germline V lookup: CDR1 MNHEY, CDR2 SVGEGT. Trimming left V 5 bases short and J 6 bases short, with 19 bases between. This CDR3 contains 15 residues. CDR3 region: CASSNGPGFEPEAFF. The CDR3 bases are TGTGCCAGCAGTAACGGACCAGGCTTCGAACCTGAAGCTTTCTTT.

The rearrangement links TRBV5-5 to TRBJ2-2; D gene ambiguous. The germline gives CDR1 SGHKS, CDR2 YYEKEE (reference sequence). V shed 4 bases and J shed 7 bases, with 8 bases lying between them. The CDR3 loop spans 12 amino acids. As DNA, the CDR3 is TGTGCCAGCAGCCTCGATGGCGGGGAGCTGTTTTTT. Protein: CASSLDGGELFF.

This clonotype was observed many times. The chain combines TRBV30 with TRBJ2-3, with D perhaps given as TRBD1 or TRBD2 (6 bases each). The germline gives CDR1 GTSNPN, CDR2 SVGIG (reference sequence). Trimming shortened V by 2 bases and J by 3 bases, and 12 bases separated the two germline ends. This CDR3 is 14 amino acids long. The CDR3 is CAWSLGGGTDTQYF. As DNA, the CDR3 is TGTGCCTGGAGTCTCGGAGGGGGGACAGATACGCAGTATTTT.

To note about this clonotype: The junction departs from the called germline gene at one end, perhaps through a read error. CDR3 protein: CATSTAELAGGTGEPFF. DNA of the CDR3: TGTGCCACCAGCACCGCCGAACTAGCGGGAGGAACCGGGGAGCCGTTTTTT. V usage is TRBV15 and J usage is TRBJ2-2, with 12 nucleotides matching TRBD2. The CDR3 spans 17 residues. CDR1 and CDR2 from the germline V gene are LNHNV and YYDKDF (reference sequence).

This clonotype occurred a few times. This chain joins TRBV5-5 and TRBJ1-5; D is unresolved. Germline CDR1 SGHKS, CDR2 YYEKEE (reference sequence). CDR3 length: 15 residues. With 4 bases removed from V and 4 bases from J, the gap between germline ends came to 15 bases. CDR3 protein: CASSLDLTRNQPQHF. Written as DNA, the CDR3 is TGTGCCAGCAGCCTGGACCTTACGCGGAATCAGCCCCAGCATTTT.

In the case of this clonotype: The junction departs from the called germline gene at one end, perhaps through a read error. The J gene is TRBJ2-7, the V gene TRBV11-2; D might be TRBD1 (6 bases). The germline V gene has CDR1 SGHAT and CDR2 FQNNGV. This CDR3 has 14 amino acids. CDR3 in DNA: TGTGTCAGCAGCTTGGACAGCCATGGGTACGAGCAGTACTTC. Translated: CVSSLDSHGYEQYF.